The 16 T cell receptor beta chains below all came from one sample that was sequenced in a study of cytomegalovirus exposure and HLA in healthy donors. The PCR ran on 60 Vbeta and 13 Jbeta primers. Profiling relied on immunoSEQ multiplex PCR, and the TCRdb table lists in-frame clones only, not all of them. Found here are 150,000 or so clones, around 80% of them singletons; the top ten hold approximately 4.1%. The sequenced sample consisted of PBMCs. The receptor source for this set is a woman in her fifties or sixties in good health and CMV-seropositive.

The gene calls are TRBV30 and TRBJ2-5; 11 bases agree with TRBD1. The J call may not be correct, given that the DNA end is closer to TRBJ2-7. CDR3 length equals 15 residues. Germline V CDR1 and CDR2: GTSNPN, SVGIG (reference sequence). The CDR3 bases are TGTGCCTGGGTGGACAGGGGGCAGGTGGGGAGCGAGCAGTACTTC. Protein product: CAWVDRGQVGSEQYF.

This clone was observed a few times. The chain uses TRBV6-1 and TRBJ2-3; D uncertain. The germline V gene has CDR1 MNHNS and CDR2 SASEGT. CDR3 length: 13 amino acids. Deletions cut 6 bases from V and 1 base from J, with 8 bases between. The CDR3 loop reads CASRETGTDTQYF. The CDR3 DNA sequence: TGTGCCAGCAGGGAAACAGGCACAGATACGCAGTATTTT.

This chain links TRBV4-1 with TRBJ2-5; 15 nucleotides match TRBD2. Germline CDR1 and CDR2: MGHRA and YSYEKL. The J segment lost 1 base and the V segment lost 1 base, leaving 4 bases of the junction unmatched. The length of the CDR3 is 18 residues. This CDR3 reads CASSQGGLAGGLQETQYF. The CDR3 nucleotides read TGCGCCAGCAGCCAAGGGGGACTAGCGGGGGGACTCCAAGAGACCCAGTACTTC.

This clone was recorded only once. This sequence joins TRBV5-1 and TRBJ1-1, with 9 bases fitting TRBD1. The CDR3 contains 16 residues. The germline V gene has CDR1 SGHRS and CDR2 YFSETQ. V dropped 4 bases and J dropped 3; count of bases not matched to a gene: 10. Here the CDR3 DNA reads TGCGCCAGCAGCCCGGGACAGGGTTATCTGGACACTGAAGCTTTCTTT. Protein product: CASSPGQGYLDTEAFF. The full variable domain, its missing parts supplied by reference TRBV5-1 and TRBJ1-1, is KAGVTQTPRYLIKTRGQQVTLSCSPISGHRSVSWYQQTPGQGLQFLFEYFSETQRNKGNFPGRFSGRQFSNSRSEMNVSTLELGDSALYLCASSPGQGYLDTEAFFGQGTRLTVV.

This clone occurred a few times. This sequence joins TRBV19 and TRBJ2-3, with no clear D. CDR3 size: 11 residues. Germline CDR1 is LNHDA and CDR2 is SQIVND (reference sequence). Trimming shortened V by 5 bases and J by 6 bases, and 6 bases separated the two germline ends. DNA for the CDR3: TGTGCCAGTAGTCTCGGGGATACGCAGTATTTT. Translation gives CASSLGDTQYF.

The rearrangement uses TRBV19 and TRBJ2-3; the D gene is possibly TRBD2 (6 bases). This CDR3 has 13 residues. V lost 6 bases to trimming and J lost 6 bases, with 13 bases between them. Germline CDR1 reads LNHDA; CDR2 reads SQIVND (reference sequence). DNA of the CDR3: TGTGCCAGTAGAGCCGGGACTGAGGATACGCAGTATTTT. Encoded protein: CASRAGTEDTQYF.

As regards this clone: The DNA is left out, because the CDR3 cannot be placed on it with certainty; the CDR3 is given as TCRdb lists it. V and J are TRBV11-2 and TRBJ2-5; the D call in the table, TRBD2, was not verified against the DNA. Germline V CDR1 and CDR2: SGHAT, FQNNGV. The CDR3 adds up to 14 amino acids, both ends counted. CDR3 loop: CASSFGPGGETQYF.

This clone was seen only a few times. The chain has TRBV13 and TRBJ2-3; 10 bases map to TRBD2. The CDR3 covers 14 residues. Germline V CDR1 and CDR2: PRHDT, FYEKMQ (reference sequence). V lost 3 bases and J lost 6; bases outside the gene matches: 3. CDR3 in DNA: TGTGCCAGCAGCTTCTCGACTAGCGGGGATACGCAGTATTTT. Encoded protein: CASSFSTSGDTQYF.

This CDR3 reads CASSQEGTDQPQHF. CDR3 bases: TGCGCCAGCAGCCAAGAGGGCACCGATCAGCCCCAGCATTTT. The chain has TRBV4-3 and TRBJ1-5, with no clear D. Trimming pared 0 bases from V and 5 bases from J, leaving 8 bases between. This CDR3 comprises 14 residues. Germline lookup yields CDR1 LGHNA and CDR2 YSLEER.

The chain combines TRBV5-1 with TRBJ1-2, with D perhaps matching TRBD1 (5 bases). Deletions cut 0 bases from V and 6 bases from J, with 15 bases between. Germline-derived CDR1 and CDR2 are SGHRS and YFSETQ. The CDR3 has 15 residues. The CDR3 coding sequence is TGCGCCAGCAGCTTGGAAGGGGCGCGGTATAATGGCTACACCTTC. Amino acids: CASSLEGARYNGYTF.

This clone has only one observation. V is TRBV11-3 and J is TRBJ2-5; D ambiguous. The end of the DNA fits TRBJ2-7 better, so the J call may be wrong. Germline loops: CDR1 SGHNT, CDR2 YENEEA. This CDR3 is built from 13 residues. CDR3 in amino acids: CASSLQASYEQYF. The CDR3 DNA is TGTGCCAGCAGCTTACAGGCCTCCTACGAGCAGTACTTC.

The chain has TRBV10-3 and TRBJ2-3; tentatively, D is TRBD2 (5 bases). Germline loops: CDR1 ENHRY, CDR2 SYGVKD. The CDR3 sequence is 13 residues long. The V gene lost 3 bases and the J gene lost 4 bases, with 8 bases spanning the gap. DNA for the CDR3: TGTGCCATCAGTGACGGCGGGCCAGATACGCAGTATTTT. Translated: CAISDGGPDTQYF.

On this clone itself: The junction departs from the called germline gene at one end, perhaps through a read error. The chain recombines TRBV29-1 with TRBJ1-4; tentatively, D is TRBD1 (6 bases). CDR3 length equals 11 residues. Germline values: CDR1 SQVTM, CDR2 ANQGSEA. The CDR3 DNA reads as TGTATAGGGGGAACTAATGAAAAACTGTTTTTT. This translates into CIGGTNEKLFF.

CDR3 sequence reads: CASSYRTGGQETQYF. The CDR3 nucleotides are TGCGCCAGCAGCTATAGGACAGGGGGCCAAGAGACCCAGTACTTC. V gene TRBV5-1 combines with J gene TRBJ2-5; 10 bases line up with TRBD1. The CDR3 has 15 residues. The germline gives CDR1 SGHRS, CDR2 YFSETQ. V shed 3 bases and J 1 base; nucleotides not matched to a gene: 3. The full variable domain, with the rest looked up from reference TRBV5-1 and TRBJ2-5, is KAGVTQTPRYLIKTRGQQVTLSCSPISGHRSVSWYQQTPGQGLQFLFEYFSETQRNKGNFPGRFSGRQFSNSRSEMNVSTLELGDSALYLCASSYRTGGQETQYFGPGTRLLVL.

The chain joins TRBV10-3 to TRBJ2-2; D perhaps matches TRBD1 (5 bases). V was clipped by 2 bases and J by 6 bases, with 13 bases between them. Germline assignment: CDR1 ENHRY and CDR2 SYGVKD. This CDR3 spans 15 amino acids. This CDR3 is CAISEQGTGAGELFF. In DNA, the CDR3 is TGTGCCATCAGTGAGCAGGGTACCGGAGCCGGGGAGCTGTTTTTT.

J is TRBJ2-5 and V is TRBV27; D remains ambiguous. TRBJ2-7 matches the DNA end more closely, so the J call is doubtful. Germline values: CDR1 MNHEY, CDR2 SMNVEV (reference sequence). This CDR3 contains 15 residues. Here the CDR3 reads CASSLSPRSAYEQYF. CDR3 DNA sequence: TGTGCCAGCAGTTTATCGCCCCGTAGTGCCTACGAGCAGTACTTC.